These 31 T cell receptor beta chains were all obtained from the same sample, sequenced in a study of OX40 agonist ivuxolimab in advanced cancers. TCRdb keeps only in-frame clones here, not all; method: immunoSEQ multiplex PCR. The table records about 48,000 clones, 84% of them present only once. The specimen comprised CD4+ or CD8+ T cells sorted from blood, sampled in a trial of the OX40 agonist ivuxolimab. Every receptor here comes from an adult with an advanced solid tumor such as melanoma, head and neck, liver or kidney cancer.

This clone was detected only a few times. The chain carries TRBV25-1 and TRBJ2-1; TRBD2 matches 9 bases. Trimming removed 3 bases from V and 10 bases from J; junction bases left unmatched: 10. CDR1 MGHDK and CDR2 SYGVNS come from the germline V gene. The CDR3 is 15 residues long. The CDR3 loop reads CASSEGGGRAKEQFF. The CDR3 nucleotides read TGTGCCAGCAGTGAGGGGGGCGGGAGGGCCAAAGAGCAGTTCTTC.

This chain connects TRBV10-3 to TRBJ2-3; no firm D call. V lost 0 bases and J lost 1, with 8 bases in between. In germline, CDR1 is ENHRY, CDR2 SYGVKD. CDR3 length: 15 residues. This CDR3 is CAISESLTRTDTQYF. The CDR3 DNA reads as TGTGCCATCAGTGAGTCTTTGACCCGCACAGATACGCAGTATTTT.

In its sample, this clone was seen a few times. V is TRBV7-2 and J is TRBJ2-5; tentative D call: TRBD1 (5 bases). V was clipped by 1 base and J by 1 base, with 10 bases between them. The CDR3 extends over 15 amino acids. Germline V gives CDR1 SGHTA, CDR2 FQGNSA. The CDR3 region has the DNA TGTGCCAGCAGCTTAGACCACAGGTCCCAAGAGACCCAGTACTTC. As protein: CASSLDHRSQETQYF.

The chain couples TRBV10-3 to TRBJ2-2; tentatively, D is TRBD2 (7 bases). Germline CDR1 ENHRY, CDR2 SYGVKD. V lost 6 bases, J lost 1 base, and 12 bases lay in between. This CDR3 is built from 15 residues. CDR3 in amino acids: CAIRGGQMNTGELFF. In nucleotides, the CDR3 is TGTGCCATCAGGGGGGGGCAGATGAACACCGGGGAGCTGTTTTTT.

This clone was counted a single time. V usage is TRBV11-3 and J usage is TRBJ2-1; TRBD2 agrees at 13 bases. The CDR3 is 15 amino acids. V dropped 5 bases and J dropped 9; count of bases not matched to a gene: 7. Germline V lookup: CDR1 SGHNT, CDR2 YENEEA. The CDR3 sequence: CASSHGLAGAGEQFF. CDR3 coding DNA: TGTGCCAGCAGCCACGGACTAGCGGGAGCGGGTGAGCAGTTCTTC.

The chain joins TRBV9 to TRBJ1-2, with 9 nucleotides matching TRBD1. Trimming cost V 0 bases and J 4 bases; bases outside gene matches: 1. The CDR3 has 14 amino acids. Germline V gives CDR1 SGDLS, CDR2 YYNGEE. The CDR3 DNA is TGTGCCAGCAGCGTAGAGGACAGGGGCTATGGCTACACCTTC. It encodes CASSVEDRGYGYTF.

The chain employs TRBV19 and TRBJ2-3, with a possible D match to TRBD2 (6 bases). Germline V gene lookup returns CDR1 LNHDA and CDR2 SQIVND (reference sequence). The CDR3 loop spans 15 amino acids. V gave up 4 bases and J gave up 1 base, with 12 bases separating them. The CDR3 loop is CASSRRDGGTDTQYF. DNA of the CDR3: TGTGCCAGTAGTAGGCGGGACGGGGGCACAGATACGCAGTATTTT.

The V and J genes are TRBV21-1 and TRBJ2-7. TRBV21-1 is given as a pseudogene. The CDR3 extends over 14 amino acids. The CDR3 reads CASSKARVRYEQYF. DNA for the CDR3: TGTGCCAGCAGCAAAGCAAGGGTACGGTACGAGCAGTACTTC.

The chain's CDR3 is CATSRVQGARSNTEAFF. The CDR3 region has the DNA TGTGCCACCAGCAGAGTACAGGGGGCCCGCTCGAACACTGAAGCTTTCTTT. The V gene is TRBV15, the J gene TRBJ1-1; 9 nucleotides line up with TRBD1. Trimming at V came to 1 base and at J to 1 base, leaving 7 bases not matched to a gene. The germline gives CDR1 LNHNV, CDR2 YYDKDF (reference sequence). CDR3 length equals 17 residues.

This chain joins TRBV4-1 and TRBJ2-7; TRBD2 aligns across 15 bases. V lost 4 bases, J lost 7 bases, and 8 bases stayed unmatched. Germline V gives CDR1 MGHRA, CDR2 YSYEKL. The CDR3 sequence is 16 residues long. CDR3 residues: CASSPGLAGGPREQYF. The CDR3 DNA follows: TGCGCCAGCAGCCCCGGACTAGCGGGAGGGCCGCGGGAGCAGTACTTC.

CDR3 DNA: TGTGCCAGCAGCTTAGGTCCAAGACAGTTTAATGAAAAACTGTTTTTT. Amino acid sequence: CASSLGPRQFNEKLFF. The rearrangement joins TRBV5-6 to TRBJ1-4, with D possibly matching TRBD1 (5 bases). Trimming left V 2 bases short and J 4 bases short, with 15 bases between. Germline V CDR1 and CDR2: SGHDT, YYEEEE. This CDR3 region has 16 residues.

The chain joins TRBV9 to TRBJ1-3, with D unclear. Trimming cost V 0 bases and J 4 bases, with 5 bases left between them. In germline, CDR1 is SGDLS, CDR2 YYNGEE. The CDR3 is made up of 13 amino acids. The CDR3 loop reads CASSVALGNTIYF. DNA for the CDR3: TGTGCCAGCAGCGTAGCTCTGGGAAACACCATATATTTT.

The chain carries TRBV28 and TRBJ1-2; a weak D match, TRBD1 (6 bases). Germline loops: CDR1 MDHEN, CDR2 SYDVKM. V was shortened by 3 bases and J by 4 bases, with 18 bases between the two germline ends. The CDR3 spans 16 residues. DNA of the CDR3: TGTGCCAGCAGTTTCTCCGGGCGGGGGCTAGGCTATGGCTACACCTTC. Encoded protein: CASSFSGRGLGYGYTF.

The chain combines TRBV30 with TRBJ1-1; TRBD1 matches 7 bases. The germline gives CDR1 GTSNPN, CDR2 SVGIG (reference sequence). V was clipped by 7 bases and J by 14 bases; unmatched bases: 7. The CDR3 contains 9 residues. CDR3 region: CAFGTAPFF. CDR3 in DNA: TGTGCCTTTGGGACAGCCCCATTCTTT.

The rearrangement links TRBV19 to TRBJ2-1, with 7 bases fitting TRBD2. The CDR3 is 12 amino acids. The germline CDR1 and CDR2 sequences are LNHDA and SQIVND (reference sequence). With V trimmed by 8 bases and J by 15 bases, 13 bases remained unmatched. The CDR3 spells CASGPSGLALFF. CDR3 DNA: TGTGCCAGTGGACCTAGCGGCCTTGCGCTGTTCTTC.

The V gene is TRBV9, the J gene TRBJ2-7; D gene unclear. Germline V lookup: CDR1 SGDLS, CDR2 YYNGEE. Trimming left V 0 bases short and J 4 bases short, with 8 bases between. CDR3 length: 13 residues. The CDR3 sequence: CASSVAGEYEQYF. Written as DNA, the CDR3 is TGTGCCAGCAGCGTAGCCGGAGAGTACGAGCAGTACTTC.

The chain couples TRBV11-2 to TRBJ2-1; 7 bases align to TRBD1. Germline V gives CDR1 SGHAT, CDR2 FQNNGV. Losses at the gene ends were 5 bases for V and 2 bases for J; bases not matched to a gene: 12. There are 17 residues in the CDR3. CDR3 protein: CASSPLRGRRAYNEQFF. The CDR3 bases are TGTGCCAGCAGCCCCCTTAGGGGGCGCAGGGCCTACAATGAGCAGTTCTTC.

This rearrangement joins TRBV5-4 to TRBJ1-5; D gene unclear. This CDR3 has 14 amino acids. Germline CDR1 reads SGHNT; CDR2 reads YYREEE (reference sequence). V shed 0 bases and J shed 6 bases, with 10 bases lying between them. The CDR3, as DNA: TGTGCCAGCAGCTTGGGAGGCGACGGTCAGCCCCAGCATTTT. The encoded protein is CASSLGGDGQPQHF.

DNA of the CDR3: TGTGCCTCCCGGGGGACAGGGGGCACCGGGGAGCTGTTTTTT. This translates into CASRGTGGTGELFF. This sequence joins TRBV10-3 and TRBJ2-2, with 11 positions matching TRBD1. V dropped 11 bases and J dropped 4; count of bases not matched to a gene: 6. CDR1 ENHRY and CDR2 SYGVKD come from the germline V gene. This CDR3 is 14 amino acids long.

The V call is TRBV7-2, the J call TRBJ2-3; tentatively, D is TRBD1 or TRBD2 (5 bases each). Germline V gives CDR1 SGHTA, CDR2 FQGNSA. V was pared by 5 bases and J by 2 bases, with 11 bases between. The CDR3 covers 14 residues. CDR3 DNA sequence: TGTGCCAGCAGCCGCCCAGGGACCACAGATACGCAGTATTTT. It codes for CASSRPGTTDTQYF.

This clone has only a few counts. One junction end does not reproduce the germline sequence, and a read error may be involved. CDR3 region: CAGSVLRQAAYEQYF. The CDR3 region has the DNA TGTGCCGGCAGTGTTCTCAGGCAGGCCGCCTACGAGCAGTACTTC. V and J are TRBV6-1 and TRBJ2-7; unclear D gene. The germline gives CDR1 MNHNS, CDR2 SASEGT. The CDR3 contains 15 residues.

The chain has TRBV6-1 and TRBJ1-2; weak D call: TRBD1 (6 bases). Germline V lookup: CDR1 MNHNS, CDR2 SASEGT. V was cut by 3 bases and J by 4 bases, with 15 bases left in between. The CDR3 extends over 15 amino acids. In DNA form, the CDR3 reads TGTGCCAGCAGTGAGGGAGGGGGGACTTTCTATGGCTACACCTTC. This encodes CASSEGGGTFYGYTF.

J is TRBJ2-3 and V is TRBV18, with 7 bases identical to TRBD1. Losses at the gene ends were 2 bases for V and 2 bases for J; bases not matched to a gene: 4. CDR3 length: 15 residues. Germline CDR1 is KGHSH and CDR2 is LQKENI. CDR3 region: CASSPRDSFTDTQYF. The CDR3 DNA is TGTGCCAGCTCACCAAGGGACAGCTTCACAGATACGCAGTATTTT. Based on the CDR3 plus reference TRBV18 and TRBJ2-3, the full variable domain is NAGVMQNPRHLVRRRGQEARLRCSPMKGHSHVYWYRQLPEEGLKFMVYLQKENIIDESGMPKERFSAEFPKEGPSILRIQQVVRGDSAAYFCASSPRDSFTDTQYFGPGTRLTVL.

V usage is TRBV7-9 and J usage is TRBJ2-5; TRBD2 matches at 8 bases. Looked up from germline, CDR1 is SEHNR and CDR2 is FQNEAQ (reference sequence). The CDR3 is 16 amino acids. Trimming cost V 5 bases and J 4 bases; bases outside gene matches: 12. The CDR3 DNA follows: TGTGCCAGCAGCCTCATGACGGGACTAGTGCGAGAGACCCAGTACTTC. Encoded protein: CASSLMTGLVRETQYF.

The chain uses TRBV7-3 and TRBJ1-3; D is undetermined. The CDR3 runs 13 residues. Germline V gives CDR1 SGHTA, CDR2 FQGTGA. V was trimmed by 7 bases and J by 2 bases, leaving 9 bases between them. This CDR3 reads CASTPGPGNTIYF. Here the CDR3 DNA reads TGTGCCAGCACCCCAGGACCTGGAAACACCATATATTTT.

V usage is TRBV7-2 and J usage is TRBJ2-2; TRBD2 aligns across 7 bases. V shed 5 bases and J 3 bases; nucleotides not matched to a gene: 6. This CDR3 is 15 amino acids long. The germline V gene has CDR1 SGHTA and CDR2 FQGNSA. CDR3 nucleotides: TGTGCCAGCAGCCAGGGACTAAGGGACACCGGGGAGCTGTTTTTT. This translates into CASSQGLRDTGELFF. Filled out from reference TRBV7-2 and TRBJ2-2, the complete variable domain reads GAGVSQSPSNKVTEKGKDVELRCDPISGHTALYWYRQSLGQGLEFLIYFQGNSAPDKSGLPSDRFSAERTGGSVSTLTIQRTQQEDSAVYLCASSQGLRDTGELFFGEGSRLTVL.

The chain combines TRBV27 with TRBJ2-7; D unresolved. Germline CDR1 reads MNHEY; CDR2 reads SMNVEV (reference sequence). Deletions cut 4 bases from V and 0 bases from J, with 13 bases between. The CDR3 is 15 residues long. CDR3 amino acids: CASSSQLRSSYEQYF. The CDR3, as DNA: TGTGCCAGCAGTTCCCAGTTGAGAAGCTCCTACGAGCAGTACTTC.

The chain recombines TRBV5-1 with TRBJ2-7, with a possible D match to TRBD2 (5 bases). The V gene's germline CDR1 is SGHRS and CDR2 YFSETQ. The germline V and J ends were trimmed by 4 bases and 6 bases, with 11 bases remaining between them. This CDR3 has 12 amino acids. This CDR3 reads CASSLRGPEQYF. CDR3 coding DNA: TGCGCCAGCAGCCTGAGAGGGCCCGAGCAGTACTTC.

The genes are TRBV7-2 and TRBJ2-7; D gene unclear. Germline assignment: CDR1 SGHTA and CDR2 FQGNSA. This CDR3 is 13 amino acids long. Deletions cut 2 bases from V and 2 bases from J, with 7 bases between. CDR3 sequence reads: CASSLYRAYEQYF. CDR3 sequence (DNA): TGTGCCAGCAGCTTATATAGAGCCTACGAGCAGTACTTC. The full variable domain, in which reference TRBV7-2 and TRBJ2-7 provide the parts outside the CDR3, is GAGVSQSPSNKVTEKGKDVELRCDPISGHTALYWYRQSLGQGLEFLIYFQGNSAPDKSGLPSDRFSAERTGGSVSTLTIQRTQQEDSAVYLCASSLYRAYEQYFGPGTRLTVT.

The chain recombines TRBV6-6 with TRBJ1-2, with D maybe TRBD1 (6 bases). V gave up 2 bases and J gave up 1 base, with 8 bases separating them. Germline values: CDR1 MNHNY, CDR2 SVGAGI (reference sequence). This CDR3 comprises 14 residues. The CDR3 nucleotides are TGTGCCAGCAGTTACGGACAGTATAACTATGGCTACACCTTC. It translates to CASSYGQYNYGYTF.

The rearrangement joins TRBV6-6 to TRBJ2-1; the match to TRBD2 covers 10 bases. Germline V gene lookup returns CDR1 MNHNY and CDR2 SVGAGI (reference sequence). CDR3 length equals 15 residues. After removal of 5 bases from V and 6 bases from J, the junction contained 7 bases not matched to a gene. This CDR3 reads CASSVPGLASNEQFF. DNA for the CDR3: TGTGCCAGCAGTGTGCCGGGACTAGCGTCCAATGAGCAGTTCTTC.